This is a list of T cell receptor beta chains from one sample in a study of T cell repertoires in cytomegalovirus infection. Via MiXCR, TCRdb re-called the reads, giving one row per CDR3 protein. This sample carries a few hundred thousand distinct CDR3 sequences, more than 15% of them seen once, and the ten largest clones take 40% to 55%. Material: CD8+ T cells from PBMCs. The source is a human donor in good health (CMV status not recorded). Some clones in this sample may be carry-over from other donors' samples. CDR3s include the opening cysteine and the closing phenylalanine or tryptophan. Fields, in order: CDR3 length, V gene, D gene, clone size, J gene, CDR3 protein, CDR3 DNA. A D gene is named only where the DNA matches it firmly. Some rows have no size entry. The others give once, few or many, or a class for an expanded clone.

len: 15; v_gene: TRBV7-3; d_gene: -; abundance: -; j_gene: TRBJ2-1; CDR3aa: CASSPTADVYNEQFF; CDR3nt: TGTGCCAGCAGCCCGACAGCAGACGTCTACAATGAGCAGTTCTTC
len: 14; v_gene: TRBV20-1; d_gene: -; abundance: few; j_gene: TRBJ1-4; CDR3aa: CSARDRTDNEKLFF; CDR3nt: TGCAGTGCTAGAGATCGGACAGATAATGAAAAACTGTTTTTT
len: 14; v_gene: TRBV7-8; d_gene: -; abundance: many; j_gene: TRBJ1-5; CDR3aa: CASSLEVGGPTQHF; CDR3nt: TGTGCCAGCAGCTTAGAAGTTGGCGGGCCAACCCAGCATTTT
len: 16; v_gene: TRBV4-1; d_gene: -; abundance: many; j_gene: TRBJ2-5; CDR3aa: CASSQDWPFGQETQYF; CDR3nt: TGCGCCAGCAGCCAAGATTGGCCCTTTGGCCAAGAGACCCAGTACTTC
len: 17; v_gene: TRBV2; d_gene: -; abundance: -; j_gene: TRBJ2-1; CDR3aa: CASSEKSPYESYNEQFF; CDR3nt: TGTGCCAGCAGTGAGAAGAGTCCCTATGAATCCTACAATGAGCAGTTCTTC
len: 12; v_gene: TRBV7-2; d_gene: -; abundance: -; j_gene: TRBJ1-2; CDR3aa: CASSSSGRDYTF; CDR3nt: TGTGCCAGCAGCTCCTCGGGCCGCGACTACACCTTC
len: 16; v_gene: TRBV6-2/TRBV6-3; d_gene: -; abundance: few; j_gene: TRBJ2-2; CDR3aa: CASSYGETSNTGELFF; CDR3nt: TGTGCCAGCAGTTACGGAGAGACATCGAACACCGGGGAGCTGTTTTTT
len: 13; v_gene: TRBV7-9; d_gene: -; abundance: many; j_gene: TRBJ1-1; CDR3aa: CASSLWTRTEAFF; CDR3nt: TGTGCCAGCAGCTTATGGACGCGAACTGAAGCTTTCTTT
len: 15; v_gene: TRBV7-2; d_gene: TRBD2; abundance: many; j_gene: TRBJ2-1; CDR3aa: CASTELAGAGNEQFF; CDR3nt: TGTGCCAGCACCGAGCTAGCGGGGGCCGGAAATGAGCAGTTCTTC
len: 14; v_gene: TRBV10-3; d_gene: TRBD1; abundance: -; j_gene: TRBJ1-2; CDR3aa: CAIRENDRADGYTF; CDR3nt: TGTGCCATCAGAGAAAATGACAGGGCTGACGGCTACACCTTC